This T cell receptor beta chain was recovered during a study of T cells in Graves' hyperthyroidism and ophthalmopathy. Individuals with ophthalmopathy presented a Clinical Activity Score of at least 3, a NOSPECS grade of at least 4 and a duration under 3 months. Clinical symptoms, serum thyroxine and TRAb, thyroid ultrasound and orbital computed tomography were used for the diagnoses. This clonotype was counted a single time. Amplification yielded TCR beta CDR3 regions, with RNA transcripts as the source. RT-PCR in the first round (using the HTBI primer set) targeted the TCR CDR3. MiXCR was run by TCRdb on the multiplex PCR reads, yielding one entry per CDR3 protein. In the table there are approximately 570,000 distinct CDR3 sequences, just under 20% of which are singletons. The CDR3 contains 14 residues. Germline-derived CDR1 and CDR2 are SGHVS and FQNEAQ. V shed 11 bases and J shed 1 base, with 15 bases lying between them.

The TCR was taken from a man aged 35-49 years with Graves' ophthalmopathy. The J gene is TRBJ1-3, the V gene TRBV7-8; the D is unclear. Material for sequencing was blood. CDR3 nucleotides: TGTGCCGCCGGGAGGCTCGCTTCTGGAAACACCATATATTTT. The encoded protein is CAAGRLASGNTIYF.